This T cell receptor beta chain was recorded in a study of shared clonotypes between healthy human individuals. This CDR3 contains 14 residues. Germline lookup yields CDR1 SGHRS and CDR2 YFSETQ. V lost 3 bases, J lost 7 bases, and 3 bases stayed unmatched. As to this clone: This same CDR3 is encoded by further DNA sequences in the sample.

Sequenced by immunoSEQ multiplex PCR; TCRdb stores in-frame clones only, minus some. The sample has roughly 2.2 million clones, around 93% seen once; the top ten hold roughly 0.34%. This TCR derives from a man aged 18 to 30 in good health. Some clones in this sample may be carry-over from other donors' samples. Input material: naive CD4+ T cells from PBMCs. Subset in this sample: CD45RA+ positively selected. The chain joins TRBV5-1 to TRBJ2-1; 11 bases are a match to TRBD2. The CDR3 sequence: CASSSGTSGNEQFF. The CDR3 bases are TGCGCCAGCAGCTCCGGGACTAGCGGTAATGAGCAGTTCTTC.